The clone carrying this T cell receptor beta chain was observed once. Antigen unknown. This may come from a read error, since a much larger clone is one base off. Semi-nested PCR with Nested Universal Primer A followed constant-region reverse priming of full-length variable regions. TCRdb ran MiXCR on the 5' RACE reads and lists one entry per CDR3 protein. The sample carries 35,000 to 50,000 distinct CDR3 sequences, around 20% recorded once. The sorted Tregs were CD4+CD25+CD127-/low cells. Findings and caveats of the study: In terms of TCR gene usage, tumor memory CD4+ T cells clustered together with blood and lymph node memory CD4+ cells, as well as with lymph node naive CD4+ cells.

The CDR3 has 16 residues. In germline, CDR1 is SGHTA, CDR2 FQGNSA. The origin of this receptor is a female donor with breast cancer. The chain joins TRBV7-2 to TRBJ1-2; D remains ambiguous. Sequenced sample: Tregs sorted from blood. CDR3: CDSSLADPGRAGGYTF. CDR3 DNA: TGTGACAGCAGCTTAGCGGACCCTGGGAGGGCAGGTGGCTACACCTTC.